This entry concerns a single T cell receptor beta chain. Regarding donors, all were healthy bone marrow donors. The study ran its PCR with 60 Vbeta and 13 Jbeta primers. Original processing notes: It was a later analysis that counted 83 million or so unique TCR beta chains, of which roughly 11 million were shared. The method was immunoSEQ multiplex PCR; TCRdb's version includes in-frame clones alone and lacks a portion of them. For V, J and clone size, that table is used; D and trimming come from the DNA. The table has roughly 120,000 clones, 81% seen once; the top ten hold around 4.2%. The data are from a study of cytomegalovirus exposure and HLA in healthy donors. The TCR was taken from a woman in her 30s in good health and CMV-seronegative. Material: PBMCs.

The CDR3 DNA follows: TGTGCCAGCAGATCAACACCCATCCCGGGGAACACCGGGGAGCTGTTTTTT. It codes for CASRSTPIPGNTGELFF. The V gene is TRBV28, the J gene TRBJ2-2, with D hard to call. Germline V lookup: CDR1 MDHEN, CDR2 SYDVKM. V gave up 6 bases and J gave up 1 base, with 18 bases separating them. The CDR3 is made up of 17 amino acids.